A selection of T cell receptor beta chains follows, all from one sample in a study of response to subunit inactivated influenza vaccine. Each CDR3 protein gets one entry after TCRdb re-called the RT-PCR reads with MiXCR. The sample has roughly 550,000 distinct CDR3 sequences, approximately 24% seen once. This sample also appeared in a second study, on T cells expressing NK-cell markers.

Source: CD4+ T cells sorted from PBMCs, taken 11 to 12 days after vaccination. Receptor source: a man aged 50 to 59 who received an inactivated influenza vaccine. The conserved cysteine and the conserved F or W are not part of the CDR3 here. The D gene is left open where the match is weak. Where a row states a size, it is once, few, many or the class of an expanded clone; other rows omit it.

D gene,clone size,V gene,J gene,CDR3 protein
-,few,TRBV7-2,TRBJ2-1,ASRRAVGGEQF
-,many,TRBV5-1,TRBJ2-1,ASSYGVLSGREQF
-,many,TRBV7-2,TRBJ2-5,ASSFKETQY
-,few,TRBV15,TRBJ2-2,ATSRSGLITGELF
-,-,TRBV14,TRBJ2-7,ASSPRTPSGEQY
TRBD1,few,TRBV6-2/TRBV6-3,TRBJ1-5,ASSPKFSGQGRNQPQH
-,-,TRBV7-2,TRBJ1-1,ASSWGLAEAF
-,few,TRBV20-1,TRBJ1-1,SASVPVGVTEAF
TRBD2,-,TRBV6-1,TRBJ2-1,ASKKLAGTLYNEQF
-,-,TRBV10-3,TRBJ1-1,ASKTGPNTEAF
-,few,TRBV5-1,TRBJ2-2,ASSLRVLVENTGELF
-,few,TRBV12-3/TRBV12-4,TRBJ2-1,ASSFRTGGGNEQF
-,few,TRBV12-3/TRBV12-4,TRBJ1-2,ASSLASGYT
-,-,TRBV20-1,TRBJ2-5,SASGDPVGIQETQY
TRBD2,-,TRBV9,TRBJ2-4,ASSVDSGNIQY
-,-,TRBV7-9,TRBJ1-1,ASSSPGGGQTEAF
-,few,TRBV6-5,TRBJ1-1,ASRMDTEAF
-,-,TRBV12-5,TRBJ1-5,ARGGGPQH
TRBD1,few,TRBV9,TRBJ2-2,ASSPRQGVTGELF
TRBD1,-,TRBV20-1,TRBJ2-2,NARDVRQGTTNTGELF
TRBD2,-,TRBV29-1,TRBJ2-7,SVERDGGLAPEQY
-,-,TRBV20-1,TRBJ1-1,SARATEAF
-,few,TRBV4-3,TRBJ2-7,ASSQGLDRIAYEQY
-,-,TRBV6-5,TRBJ2-1,ASSYAPSSTKYNEQF
TRBD1,-,TRBV5-1,TRBJ2-7,ASSVGTGVRSEQY
-,-,TRBV10-3,TRBJ2-1,AISETSSETEQF
TRBD2,-,TRBV5-1,TRBJ2-3,ASSSPAASGSMTDTHY
TRBD2,few,TRBV28,TRBJ2-5,ASGRAGATSGTQY
TRBD2,-,TRBV7-6,TRBJ2-1,ASSVTSGRSYNEQF
-,few,TRBV6-2/TRBV6-3,TRBJ2-5,ASSYSSGHALETQY
-,-,TRBV10-1,TRBJ1-1,ASRKTANTEAF
-,-,TRBV20-1,TRBJ1-4,SARRSFNEKLF
-,-,TRBV6-1,TRBJ1-5,ASSMDVNSNQPQH
-,-,TRBV24-1,TRBJ2-5,ATSLAGTAQETQY
TRBD1,-,TRBV30,TRBJ2-3,ALNRGSADTQY
TRBD1,few,TRBV5-4,TRBJ1-2,ASTPGGTGEYGYT
-,-,TRBV24-1,TRBJ2-5,ATSDMTGSKETQY
TRBD1,-,TRBV6-5,TRBJ1-2,ASSYSGDRGGYGYT
-,-,TRBV11-1,TRBJ2-3,ASSNRQRGDTQY
TRBD1,-,TRBV12-3/TRBV12-4,TRBJ2-7,ASSFSDQGVVQY